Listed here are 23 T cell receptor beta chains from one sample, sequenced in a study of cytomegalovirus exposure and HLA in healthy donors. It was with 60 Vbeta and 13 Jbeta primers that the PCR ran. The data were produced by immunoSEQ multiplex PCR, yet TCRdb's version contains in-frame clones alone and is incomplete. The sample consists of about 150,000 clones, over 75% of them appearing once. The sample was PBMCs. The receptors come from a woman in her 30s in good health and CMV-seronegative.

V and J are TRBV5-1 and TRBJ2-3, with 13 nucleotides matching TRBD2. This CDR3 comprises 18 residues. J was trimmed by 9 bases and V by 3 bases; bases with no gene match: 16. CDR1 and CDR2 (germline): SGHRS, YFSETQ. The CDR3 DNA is TGCGCCAGCAGCTCCTTCCCGGGACTAGCGGGGCCCGGTCAGACGCAGTATTTT. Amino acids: CASSSFPGLAGPGQTQYF.

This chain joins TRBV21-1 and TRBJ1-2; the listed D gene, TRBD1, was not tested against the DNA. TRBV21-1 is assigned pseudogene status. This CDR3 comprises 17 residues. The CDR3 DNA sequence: TGTGCCAGCAGCAACCCCCCGGGACAGGGTAACGGCTATGGCTACACCTTC. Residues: CASSNPPGQGNGYGYTF.

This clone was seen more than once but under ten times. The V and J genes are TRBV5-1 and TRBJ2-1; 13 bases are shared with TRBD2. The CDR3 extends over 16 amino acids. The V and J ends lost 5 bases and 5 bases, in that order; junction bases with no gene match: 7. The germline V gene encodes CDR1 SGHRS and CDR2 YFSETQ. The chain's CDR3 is CASRPTSGGFDNEQFF. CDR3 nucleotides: TGCGCCAGCAGGCCGACTAGCGGGGGGTTCGACAATGAGCAGTTCTTC.

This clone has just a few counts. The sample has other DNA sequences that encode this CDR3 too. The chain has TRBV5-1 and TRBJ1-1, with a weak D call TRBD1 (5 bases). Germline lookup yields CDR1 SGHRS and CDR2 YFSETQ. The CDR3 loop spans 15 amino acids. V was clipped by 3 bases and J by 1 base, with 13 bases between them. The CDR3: CASSSGRQGNTEAFF. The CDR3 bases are TGCGCCAGCAGCTCCGGCCGGCAGGGGAACACTGAAGCTTTCTTT. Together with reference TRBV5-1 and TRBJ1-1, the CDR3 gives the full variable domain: KAGVTQTPRYLIKTRGQQVTLSCSPISGHRSVSWYQQTPGQGLQFLFEYFSETQRNKGNFPGRFSGRQFSNSRSEMNVSTLELGDSALYLCASSSGRQGNTEAFFGQGTRLTVV.

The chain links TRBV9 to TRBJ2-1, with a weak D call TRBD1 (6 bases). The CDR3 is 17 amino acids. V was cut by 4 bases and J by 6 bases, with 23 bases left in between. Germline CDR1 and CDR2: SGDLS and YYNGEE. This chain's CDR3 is CASSQLLSGTRVNEQFF. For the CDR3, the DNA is TGTGCCAGCAGCCAGCTTCTGTCCGGGACAAGGGTCAATGAGCAGTTCTTC.

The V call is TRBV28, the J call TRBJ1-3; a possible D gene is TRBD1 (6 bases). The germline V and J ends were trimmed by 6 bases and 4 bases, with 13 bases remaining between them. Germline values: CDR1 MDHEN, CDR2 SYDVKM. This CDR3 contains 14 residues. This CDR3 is CASSVRRGGNTIYF. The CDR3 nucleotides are TGTGCCAGCAGCGTCCGCAGGGGAGGAAACACCATATATTTT.

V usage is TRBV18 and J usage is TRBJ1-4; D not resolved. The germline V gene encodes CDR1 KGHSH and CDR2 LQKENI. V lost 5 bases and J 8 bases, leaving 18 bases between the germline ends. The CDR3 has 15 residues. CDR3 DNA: TGTGCCAGCTCATCAAGGACTTCCAAGGAGGAAAAACTGTTTTTT. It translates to CASSSRTSKEEKLFF.

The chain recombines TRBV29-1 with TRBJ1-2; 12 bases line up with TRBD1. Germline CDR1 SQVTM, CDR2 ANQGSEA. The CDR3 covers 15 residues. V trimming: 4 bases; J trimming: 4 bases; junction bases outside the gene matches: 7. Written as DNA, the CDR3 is TGCAGCGTTGCCCCCGGGACAGGGGGCTCCTATGGCTACACCTTC. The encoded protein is CSVAPGTGGSYGYTF.

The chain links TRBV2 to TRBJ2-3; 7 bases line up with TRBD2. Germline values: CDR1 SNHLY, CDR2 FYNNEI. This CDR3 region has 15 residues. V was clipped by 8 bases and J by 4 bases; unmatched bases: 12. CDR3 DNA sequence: TGTGCCAGCCGACGGACTAGTCTTCCCCCAGATACGCAGTATTTT. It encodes CASRRTSLPPDTQYF.

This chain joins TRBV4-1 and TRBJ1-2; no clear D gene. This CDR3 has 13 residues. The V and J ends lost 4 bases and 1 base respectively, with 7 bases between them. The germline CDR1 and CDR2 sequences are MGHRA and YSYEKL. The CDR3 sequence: CASSRALNYGYTF. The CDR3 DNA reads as TGCGCCAGCAGCCGGGCGCTTAACTATGGCTACACCTTC.

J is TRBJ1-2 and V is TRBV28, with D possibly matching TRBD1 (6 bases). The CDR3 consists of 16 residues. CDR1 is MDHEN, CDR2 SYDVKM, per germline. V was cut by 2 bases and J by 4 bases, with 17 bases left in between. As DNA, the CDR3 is TGTGCCAGCAGTTTAGGTGGGCAGGGGCTGGGCTATGGCTACACCTTC. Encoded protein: CASSLGGQGLGYGYTF.

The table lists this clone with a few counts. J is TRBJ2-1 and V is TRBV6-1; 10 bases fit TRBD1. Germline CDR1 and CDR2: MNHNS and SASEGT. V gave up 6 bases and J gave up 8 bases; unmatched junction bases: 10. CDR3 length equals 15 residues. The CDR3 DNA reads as TGTGCCAGCAGCAATCCAGGACAGGGGGGCTATGAGCAGTTCTTC. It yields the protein CASSNPGQGGYEQFF.

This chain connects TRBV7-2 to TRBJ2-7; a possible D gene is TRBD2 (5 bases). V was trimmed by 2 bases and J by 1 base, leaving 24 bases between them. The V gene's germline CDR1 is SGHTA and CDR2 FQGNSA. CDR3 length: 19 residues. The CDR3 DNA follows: TGTGCCAGCAGCTTAATAGTGGGTAAGAGTTACCGGGGATCCTACGAGCAGTACTTC. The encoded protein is CASSLIVGKSYRGSYEQYF.

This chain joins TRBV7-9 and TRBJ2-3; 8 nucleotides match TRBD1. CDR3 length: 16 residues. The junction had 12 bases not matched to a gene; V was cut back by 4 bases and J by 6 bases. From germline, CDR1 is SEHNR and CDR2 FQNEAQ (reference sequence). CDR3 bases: TGTGCCAGCAGCTCAAAATTACAGGGGGTCCTTGATACGCAGTATTTT. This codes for CASSSKLQGVLDTQYF. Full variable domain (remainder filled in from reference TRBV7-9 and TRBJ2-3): DTGVSQNPRHKITKRGQNVTFRCDPISEHNRLYWYRQTLGQGPEFLTYFQNEAQLEKSRLLSDRFSAERPKGSFSTLEIQRTEQGDSAMYLCASSSKLQGVLDTQYFGPGTRLTVL.

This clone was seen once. The CDR3 protein is CASSQDLAGQPNEKLFF. The CDR3 nucleotides are TGCGCCAGCAGCCAAGATCTGGCGGGACAGCCTAATGAAAAACTGTTTTTT. This sequence joins TRBV4-1 and TRBJ1-4; 7 bases agree with TRBD1. There are 17 residues in the CDR3. Germline V lookup: CDR1 MGHRA, CDR2 YSYEKL. V shed 0 bases, J shed 3 bases, and the junction held 7 bases outside the gene matches.

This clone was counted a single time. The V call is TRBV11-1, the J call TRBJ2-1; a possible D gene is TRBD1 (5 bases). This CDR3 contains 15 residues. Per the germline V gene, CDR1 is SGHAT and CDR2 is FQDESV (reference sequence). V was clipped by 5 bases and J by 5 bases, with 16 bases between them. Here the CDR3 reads CASSGTGKLDNEQFF. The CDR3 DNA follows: TGTGCCAGCAGCGGAACAGGAAAGTTGGACAATGAGCAGTTCTTC.

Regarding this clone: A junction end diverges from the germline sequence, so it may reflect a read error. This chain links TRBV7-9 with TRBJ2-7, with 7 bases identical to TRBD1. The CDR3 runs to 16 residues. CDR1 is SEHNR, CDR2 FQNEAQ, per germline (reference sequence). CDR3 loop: CSSSLYRTGISYEQYF. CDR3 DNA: TGTTCCAGCAGCCTTTATCGGACAGGTATCTCCTACGAGCAGTACTTC.

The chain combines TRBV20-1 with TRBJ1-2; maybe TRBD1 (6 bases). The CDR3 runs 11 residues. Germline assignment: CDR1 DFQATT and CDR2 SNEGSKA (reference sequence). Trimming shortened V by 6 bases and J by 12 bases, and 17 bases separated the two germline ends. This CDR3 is CSAPDWTAHTF. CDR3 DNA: TGCAGTGCGCCAGACTGGACAGCGCACACCTTC.

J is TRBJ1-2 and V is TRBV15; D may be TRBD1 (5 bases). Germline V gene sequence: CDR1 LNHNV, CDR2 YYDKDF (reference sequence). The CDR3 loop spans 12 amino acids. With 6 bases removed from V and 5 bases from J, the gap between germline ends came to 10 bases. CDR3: CATSDGGYGYTF. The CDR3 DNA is TGTGCCACCAGTGACGGGGGGTATGGCTACACCTTC.

The CDR3 loop is CASSNRGGVGLGWASGANTQYF. CDR3 in DNA: TGTGCCAGCAGTAACCGGGGGGGTGTTGGACTGGGCTGGGCTAGCGGGGCGAATACGCAGTATTTT. This rearrangement joins TRBV2 to TRBJ2-3, with TRBD2 matching over 9 bases. Germline CDR1 reads SNHLY; CDR2 reads FYNNEI. This CDR3 is 22 amino acids long. Germline trimming cut 5 bases from V and 7 bases from J; bases unmatched to any gene: 31. Filled out from reference TRBV2 and TRBJ2-3, the complete variable domain reads EPEVTQTPSHQVTQMGQEVILRCVPISNHLYFYWYRQILGQKVEFLVSFYNNEISEKSEIFDDQFSVERPDGSNFTLKIRSTKLEDSAMYFCASSNRGGVGLGWASGANTQYFGPGTRLTVL.

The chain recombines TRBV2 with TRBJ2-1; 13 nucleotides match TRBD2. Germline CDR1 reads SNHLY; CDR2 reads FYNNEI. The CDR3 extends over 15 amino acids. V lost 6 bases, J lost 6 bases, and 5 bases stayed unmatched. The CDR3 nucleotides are TGTGCCAGCAGGACCACTAGCGGGGGGGCCAATGAGCAGTTCTTC. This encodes CASRTTSGGANEQFF.

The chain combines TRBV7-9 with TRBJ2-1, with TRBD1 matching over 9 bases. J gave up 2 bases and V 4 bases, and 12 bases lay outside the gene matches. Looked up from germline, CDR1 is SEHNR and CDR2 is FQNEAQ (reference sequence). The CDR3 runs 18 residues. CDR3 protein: CASSSGQGIATTYNEQFF. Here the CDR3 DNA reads TGTGCCAGCAGCTCGGGACAGGGAATCGCCACCACCTACAATGAGCAGTTCTTC.

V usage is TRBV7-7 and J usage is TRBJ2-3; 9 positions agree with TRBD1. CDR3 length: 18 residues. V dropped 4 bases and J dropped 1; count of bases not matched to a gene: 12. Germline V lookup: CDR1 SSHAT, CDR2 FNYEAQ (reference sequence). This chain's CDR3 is CASSSNLQGAVGTDTQYF. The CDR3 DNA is TGTGCCAGCAGCTCTAACCTACAGGGGGCGGTAGGCACAGATACGCAGTATTTT.